This TCR beta chain was sequenced during a study of human T cells and chemical hapten exposure. Study information: DPC 0.01% went on the upper back by patch test, with reading at 6 days. Patients, predominantly female, presented with alopecia areata, totalis or universalis.

This clonotype was detected a few times. The V and J ends lost 2 bases and 4 bases, in that order; junction bases with no gene match: 1. There are 13 residues in the CDR3. Per the germline V gene, CDR1 is SGHTA and CDR2 is FQGTGA. Specified time point: patch test 1, 2 weeks after DPC sensitization. Treatment defined: therapeutic diphenylcyclopropenone sensitization with weekly scalp DPC. For the library, individual cDNA molecules each received unique molecular identifiers. TCRdb fed the RACE reads into MiXCR, producing one record per CDR3 protein. The table lists 300,000 to 350,000 distinct CDR3 sequences, around 7% of them singletons.

The rearrangement joins TRBV7-3 to TRBJ2-7, with 8 bases matching TRBD1. Sequenced here: whole blood, sampled in connection with sensitization to the hapten diphenylcyclopropenone (DPC). This clonotype was sampled from a woman aged 18-29 years with alopecia areata. Some clones in this sample may be carry-over from other donors' samples. CDR3 protein: CASSLHRGYEQYF. CDR3 nucleotide sequence: TGTGCCAGCAGCTTACACAGGGGGTACGAGCAGTACTTC.